This T cell receptor beta chain was documented in a study of shared clonotypes between healthy human individuals. Naive CD8 cells lacked CD45RO, underwent positive selection for CCR7 and left out terminally differentiated effector memory CD45RA+ cells. Clones were read by immunoSEQ multiplex PCR, and TCRdb kept only the in-frame ones, dropping some. The sample lists about 2.1 million clones; more than 85% were seen once. In its sample, this clone was seen once. Within the sample, other DNA sequences also encode this same CDR3. The CDR3 has 15 amino acids. Germline values: CDR1 MDHEN, CDR2 SYDVKM. Trimming took 1 base from V and 0 from J, leaving 7 bases between them.

The V and J genes are TRBV28 and TRBJ2-1; the D gene is possibly TRBD2 (5 bases). The TCR comes from a man aged 18 to 29 in good health. Some clones in this sample may be carry-over from other donors' samples. Specimen: naive CD8+ T cells from PBMCs. CDR3 nucleotides: TGTGCCAGCAGTTTATTGGGGAGCTCCTACAATGAGCAGTTCTTC. Protein: CASSLLGSSYNEQFF.